These 10 T cell receptor beta chains were all obtained from the same sample, sequenced in a study of T-cell reconstitution after alpha-beta-depleted transplantation in children. Unique molecular identifiers were incorporated during preparation of the TCRbeta library. TCRdb ran MiXCR on the PCR reads and lists one entry per CDR3 protein. The sample lists 580,000 or so distinct CDR3 sequences, under 30% seen once, with 11% to 15% in the top ten. This specimen was PBMCs, mostly from graft donor cells, taken 360 days after TCRalphabeta/CD19-depleted stem cell transplant. The receptors were sampled from a boy in the first two years of life who had a stem cell transplant for acute myeloid leukemia, so the T cells may come from the graft donor.

The V and J genes are TRBV11-1 and TRBJ2-6; 14 bases match TRBD2. The CDR3 spans 20 residues. The V segment lost 3 bases and the J segment 0 bases; nucleotides outside the gene matches: 7. CDR1 and CDR2 from the germline V gene are SGHAT and FQDESV (reference sequence). Here the CDR3 reads CASSFTPGLAGASGANVLTF. The CDR3 region has the DNA TGTGCCAGCAGCTTTACACCGGGACTAGCGGGGGCCTCTGGGGCCAACGTCCTGACTTTC.

The V call is TRBV25-1, the J call TRBJ2-5; 7 positions agree with TRBD2. V shed 0 bases, J shed 0 bases, and the junction held 4 bases outside the gene matches. This CDR3 region has 16 residues. CDR1 and CDR2 (germline): MGHDK, SYGVNS. CDR3 loop: CASSEYRGRDQETQYF. The CDR3 DNA follows: TGTGCCAGCAGTGAATATCGGGGGAGGGACCAAGAGACCCAGTACTTC.

The gene calls are TRBV9 and TRBJ2-1, with TRBD1 identical over 9 bases. The CDR3 loop spans 16 amino acids. Germline V lookup: CDR1 SGDLS, CDR2 YYNGEE. V gave up 4 bases and J gave up 4 bases; unmatched junction bases: 9. The CDR3 DNA is TGTGCCAGCAGCCCCGGGACAGGGAAGGAATACAATGAGCAGTTCTTC. It encodes CASSPGTGKEYNEQFF.

This clonotype was seen ten or more times. The chain has TRBV29-1 and TRBJ2-3; perhaps TRBD2 as D (7 bases). Germline loops: CDR1 SQVTM, CDR2 ANQGSEA. This CDR3 region has 16 residues. Trimming pared 4 bases from V and 0 bases from J, leaving 17 bases between. This CDR3 is CSVGRGGITSTDTQYF. In nucleotides, the CDR3 is TGCAGCGTTGGGAGGGGGGGCATTACGAGCACAGATACGCAGTATTTT.

This clonotype was counted at least ten times. This chain joins TRBV7-7 and TRBJ2-5; 15 bases line up with TRBD2. Germline V gene sequence: CDR1 SSHAT, CDR2 FNYEAQ (reference sequence). CDR3 length equals 15 residues. After removal of 6 bases from V and 4 bases from J, the junction contained 3 bases not matched to a gene. CDR3 coding DNA: TGTGCCAGCAGTAAGGGACTAGCGGGGGGAGAGACCCAGTACTTC. Translated, it gives CASSKGLAGGETQYF.

This clonotype was recorded at least ten times. CDR3 amino acids: CASSEYPDQVMTDTQYF. CDR3 bases: TGTGCCAGCAGCGAATACCCCGACCAGGTCATGACAGATACGCAGTATTTT. V usage is TRBV6-1 and J usage is TRBJ2-3; D not resolved. The CDR3 extends over 17 amino acids. Trimming took 6 bases from V and 3 from J, leaving 22 bases between them. Germline values: CDR1 MNHNS, CDR2 SASEGT.

The chain employs TRBV12-3 or TRBV12-4 and TRBJ2-3; a possible D gene is TRBD1 (6 bases). V dropped 3 bases and J dropped 3 bases, with 28 bases sitting between them. The CDR3 extends over 20 amino acids. The CDR3 sequence is CASSFGLGAYREGVTDTQYF. CDR3 nucleotide sequence: TGTGCCAGCAGTTTTGGGCTAGGCGCCTACAGGGAAGGGGTAACAGATACGCAGTATTTT.

The chain couples TRBV24-1 to TRBJ2-3; perhaps TRBD1 as D (7 bases). The CDR3 loop spans 13 amino acids. The ends were cut back, 3 bases at V and 7 bases at J, with 10 bases in the middle. The germline V gene encodes CDR1 KGHDR and CDR2 SFDVKD. CDR3 nucleotide sequence: TGTGCCACCAGTGATGGAGGGGGCTATACGCAGTATTTT. It specifies CATSDGGGYTQYF.

The chain has TRBV27 and TRBJ2-7; 8 bases match TRBD1. Germline CDR1 MNHEY, CDR2 SMNVEV (reference sequence). Trimming cost V 5 bases and J 3 bases; bases outside gene matches: 9. The CDR3 is made up of 15 amino acids. The CDR3 nucleotides are TGTGCCAGCAGTAGCAGGGGGCGGACAGGCTACGAGCAGTACTTC. It translates to CASSSRGRTGYEQYF.

This clonotype has more than one count but fewer than ten. This rearrangement joins TRBV6-1 to TRBJ2-1, with D hard to call. Germline V lookup: CDR1 MNHNS, CDR2 SASEGT. The CDR3 has 16 residues. V was clipped by 7 bases and J by 5 bases, with 21 bases between them. CDR3 DNA sequence: TGTGCCAGCATCTTGGTCCGGGTCCGCGGCAACAATGAGCAGTTCTTC. It yields the protein CASILVRVRGNNEQFF.